Listed below are T cell receptor beta chains from one sample, sequenced in a study of early T cells in non-severe SARS-CoV-2 infection. One entry per CDR3 protein results from TCRdb running MiXCR on the 5' RACE reads. The sample yields tens of thousands of distinct CDR3 sequences, 4% to 5% seen once. The sequenced material came from whole blood. These receptor sequences come from an adult who was a healthcare worker with PCR-confirmed SARS-CoV-2 infection or an uninfected control (not recorded which). Both conserved end residues are part of each CDR3. Each record gives: J gene, D gene, clone size, V gene, CDR3 protein, CDR3 DNA. A D gene is named only where the DNA matches it firmly. Not every row has a clone size; where given, it reads once, few, many or a size class.

TRBJ2-3	-	many	TRBV21-1	CASSRGSTGGPSTDTQYF	TGTGCCAGCAGCAGGGGGTCGACAGGGGGACCTAGCACAGATACGCAGTATTTT
TRBJ2-3	TRBD2	many	TRBV20-1	CSVPTSGGGTDTQYF	TGCAGTGTCCCGACTAGCGGGGGCGGCACAGATACGCAGTATTTT
TRBJ1-4	-	-	TRBV4-1	CASSQYYVVATNEKLFF	TGCGCCAGCAGCCAGTACTACGTCGTTGCAACTAATGAAAAACTGTTTTTT
TRBJ2-5	TRBD1	many	TRBV24-1	CATSDSQTGGGETQYF	TGTGCCACCAGTGACTCTCAGACAGGGGGCGGTGAGACCCAGTACTTC
TRBJ2-7	TRBD2	many	TRBV5-1	CASSLGASGSYYEQYF	TGCGCCAGCAGCTTGGGGGCTAGCGGGAGCTACTACGAGCAGTACTTC
TRBJ1-5	-	many	TRBV7-6	CASSLAAGNQPQHF	TGTGCCAGCAGCTTAGCCGCGGGCAATCAGCCCCAGCATTTT
TRBJ2-1	TRBD2	many	TRBV11-2	CASSLLSGRYNEQFF	TGTGCCAGCAGCTTACTCAGCGGGAGGTACAATGAGCAGTTCTTC
TRBJ2-2	-	-	TRBV11-2	CASSLDGGFTRELFF	TGTGCCAGCAGCTTAGATGGGGGCTTTACTCGGGAGCTGTTTTTT
TRBJ1-2	-	-	TRBV2	CASRQGRGYTF	TGTGCCAGCAGGCAGGGTCGGGGCTACACCTTC
TRBJ2-2	-	many	TRBV18	CASSRQEAGELFF	TGTGCCAGCTCGCGACAGGAGGCTGGGGAGCTGTTTTTT
TRBJ2-1	TRBD2	many	TRBV27	CASSLSGREDYNEQFF	TGTGCCAGCAGTTTGAGCGGGCGGGAGGATTACAATGAGCAGTTCTTC
TRBJ2-2	-	many	TRBV12-3/TRBV12-4	CASTLSRGNTGELFF	TGTGCCAGCACCCTCTCCCGCGGGAACACCGGGGAGCTGTTTTTT
TRBJ1-3	-	many	TRBV20-1	CSARDSSSGNTIYF	TGCAGTGCTAGAGACAGCAGCTCTGGAAACACCATATATTTT
TRBJ2-3	TRBD2	-	TRBV27	CASSILSGGPDTQYF	TGTGCCAGCAGTATCCTCTCGGGGGGGCCAGATACGCAGTATTTT
TRBJ2-3	TRBD2	many	TRBV10-3	CAISDVAGTDTQYF	TGTGCCATCAGTGACGTAGCGGGAACAGATACGCAGTATTTT
TRBJ2-1	-	many	TRBV14	CASSPPRREQFF	TGTGCCAGCAGCCCACCCCGTCGTGAGCAGTTCTTC
TRBJ2-6	-	many	TRBV28	CASTHMISGANVLTF	TGTGCCAGCACCCACATGATCTCTGGGGCCAACGTCCTGACTTTC
TRBJ1-5	-	many	TRBV6-7	CASSPQTAGGNQPQHF	TGTGCCAGCAGTCCGCAGACGGCTGGCGGCAATCAGCCCCAGCATTTT
TRBJ2-3	TRBD2	few	TRBV20-1	CSATSPGGRTDTQYF	TGCAGTGCTACCTCCCCGGGGGGGCGCACAGATACGCAGTATTTT
TRBJ1-3	-	many	TRBV28	CASSFPGTFGNTIYF	TGTGCCAGCAGTTTCCCCGGGACATTTGGAAACACCATATATTTT
TRBJ1-2	-	few	TRBV11-2	CASSSPVAYGYTF	TGTGCCAGCAGCTCCCCGGTAGCCTATGGCTACACCTTC
TRBJ2-1	TRBD2	many	TRBV30	CAWSVLTGGREQFF	TGTGCCTGGAGTGTACTGACGGGGGGGCGAGAGCAGTTCTTC
TRBJ2-1	-	many	TRBV6-5	CASRERASYNEQFF	TGTGCCAGCAGGGAGAGGGCCTCCTACAATGAGCAGTTCTTC
TRBJ1-1	-	-	TRBV5-5	CASSRGVEAFF	TGTGCCAGCAGCAGGGGGGTTGAAGCTTTCTTT
TRBJ2-7	TRBD2	many	TRBV6-1	CASSLGRANSPYEQYF	TGTGCCAGCAGTTTAGGGAGGGCGAACTCCCCATACGAGCAGTACTTC
TRBJ2-1	TRBD2	many	TRBV10-3	CAISLAGVDEQFF	TGTGCCATCAGTTTAGCGGGAGTGGATGAGCAGTTCTTC
TRBJ2-7	-	many	TRBV5-1	CASSLASREQYF	TGCGCCAGCAGCTTGGCCTCGAGGGAGCAGTACTTC
TRBJ2-1	TRBD2	many	TRBV7-3	CASSLGGGAGGRNEQFF	TGTGCCAGCAGCTTAGGTGGAGGAGCGGGAGGGAGGAATGAGCAGTTCTTC
TRBJ1-5	-	medium-sized	TRBV7-9	CASSSTLPGNQPQHF	TGTGCCAGCAGCTCAACCCTGCCCGGCAATCAGCCCCAGCATTTT
TRBJ2-5	TRBD2	many	TRBV4-2	CASSRGLARGETQYF	TGTGCCAGCAGCCGTGGACTAGCTAGGGGAGAGACCCAGTACTTC
TRBJ2-7	TRBD1	many	TRBV11-1	CASSSQTGGRPYEQYF	TGTGCCAGCAGCTCCCAGACAGGGGGTCGACCCTACGAGCAGTACTTC
TRBJ2-1	-	many	TRBV20-1	CSARYGGSVSSYNEQFF	TGCAGTGCTAGATATGGGGGTAGCGTGAGCTCCTACAATGAGCAGTTCTTC
TRBJ1-4	TRBD1	few	TRBV12-3/TRBV12-4	CASSFETGSEKLFF	TGTGCCAGCAGTTTCGAGACAGGGTCCGAAAAACTGTTTTTT
TRBJ2-2	-	many	TRBV5-1	CASSLAVSRPTGELFF	TGCGCCAGCAGCTTGGCCGTTAGCCGGCCTACCGGGGAGCTGTTTTTT
TRBJ2-3	-	few	TRBV6-1	CASSPSNWDTQYF	TGTGCCAGCAGTCCCAGCAATTGGGATACGCAGTATTTT
TRBJ2-7	-	-	TRBV5-4	CASSFEDAYEQYF	TGTGCCAGCAGCTTCGAGGACGCCTACGAGCAGTACTTC
TRBJ2-3	TRBD2	many	TRBV4-2	CASSQDLAGGTDTQYF	TGTGCCAGCAGCCAAGATCTAGCGGGAGGGACAGATACGCAGTATTTT
TRBJ2-7	TRBD1	many	TRBV10-3	CAIGLDRNYEQYF	TGTGCCATCGGCCTGGACAGGAACTACGAGCAGTACTTC
TRBJ2-2	-	-	TRBV12-3/TRBV12-4	CASSLARRGNTGELFF	TGTGCCAGCAGTTTAGCGCGCAGGGGCAACACCGGGGAGCTGTTTTTT
TRBJ1-3	TRBD1	few	TRBV7-2	CASSLARDSYSGNTIYF	TGTGCCAGCAGCTTAGCGCGGGACAGCTACTCTGGAAACACCATATATTTT
TRBJ2-7	-	many	TRBV14	CASSHLSRHYEQYF	TGTGCCAGCAGCCACCTCTCAAGGCATTACGAGCAGTACTTC
TRBJ1-5	-	many	TRBV12-3/TRBV12-4	CASSPGHNGQPQHF	TGTGCCAGCAGCCCCGGACATAATGGGCAGCCCCAGCATTTT
TRBJ2-7	-	medium-sized	TRBV7-2	CASSGNDRTEQYF	TGTGCCAGCAGCGGCAATGACAGGACCGAGCAGTACTTC
TRBJ2-2	-	few	TRBV30	CAWSVLGAGELFF	TGTGCCTGGAGTGTGTTAGGGGCCGGGGAGCTGTTTTTT
TRBJ1-2	-	many	TRBV7-6	CASSLGGQGSAGYTF	TGTGCCAGCAGCTTAGGCGGGCAGGGTTCGGCCGGCTACACCTTC
TRBJ1-2	-	many	TRBV7-3	CASSLNGGNYGYTF	TGTGCCAGCAGCTTAAATGGGGGCAACTATGGCTACACCTTC
TRBJ2-1	TRBD2	few	TRBV7-2	CASSLVGGLAGSEQFF	TGTGCCAGCAGCTTAGTCGGAGGACTAGCGGGTAGTGAGCAGTTCTTC
TRBJ2-7	-	few	TRBV2	CASSAGVVGPRGEQYF	TGTGCCAGCAGTGCTGGTGTGGTGGGACCCCGGGGCGAGCAGTACTTC